One sample yielded the 19 T cell receptor beta chains listed below, sequenced in a study of T cells in Graves' hyperthyroidism and ophthalmopathy. Amplified TCR beta CDR3 regions derived from RNA transcripts. The primer set for the first-round RT-PCR of the TCR CDR3 was HTBI. TCRdb itself ran the multiplex PCR reads through MiXCR, one entry per CDR3 protein. The sample lists more than 550,000 distinct CDR3 sequences; over 15% were seen once. Sequencing input: blood. These receptors were obtained from a woman in her fifties or sixties with Graves' hyperthyroidism that later progressed to Graves' ophthalmopathy.

This clonotype was seen only once. The V gene is TRBV20-1, the J gene TRBJ1-6; D uncertain. V lost 7 bases to trimming and J lost 6 bases, with 10 bases between them. Looked up from germline, CDR1 is DFQATT and CDR2 is SNEGSKA (reference sequence). CDR3 length equals 12 residues. The CDR3 loop is CSGALSNSPLHF. The DNA of the CDR3 is TGCAGTGGGGCTCTAAGTAATTCACCCCTCCACTTT.

A word on this clonotype: At one boundary the junction diverges from the germline segment, which might be a read error. The V and J genes are TRBV20-1 and TRBJ2-2; perhaps D is TRBD1 or TRBD2 (6 bases each). The CDR3 has 15 amino acids. Germline V gene lookup returns CDR1 DFQATT and CDR2 SNEGSKA (reference sequence). In DNA form, the CDR3 reads TGCAGTGCTGAGGGGGTATACTTGAACACCGGGGGGCTGTTTTTT. Translating it yields CSAEGVYLNTGGLFF.

This clonotype was found many times. The rearrangement links TRBV11-2 to TRBJ2-3; D gene uncertain. The CDR3 is made up of 12 amino acids. V dropped 5 bases and J dropped 5 bases, with 8 bases sitting between them. CDR1 SGHAT and CDR2 FQNNGV come from the germline V gene. The CDR3 loop reads CASSLLVDTQYF. Here the CDR3 DNA reads TGTGCCAGCAGCCTTCTAGTAGATACGCAGTATTTT.

This clonotype was seen ten or more times. CDR3 sequence: CASSHSSGANVLTF. The CDR3 coding sequence is TGTGCCAGCAGTCACAGCTCTGGGGCCAACGTCCTGACTTTC. The V gene is TRBV12-3 or TRBV12-4, the J gene TRBJ2-6; no clear D. V dropped 5 bases and J dropped 0 bases, with 5 bases sitting between them. The CDR3 covers 14 residues.

Ten or more counts support this clonotype. J is TRBJ2-5 and V is TRBV3-1; 8 bases match TRBD1. With V trimmed by 1 base and J by 3 bases, 7 bases remained unmatched. In germline, CDR1 is LGHDT, CDR2 YNNKEL (reference sequence). The CDR3 totals 16 residues. The CDR3 reads CASSQAARGREETQYF. The CDR3 DNA reads as TGTGCCAGCAGCCAAGCAGCCAGGGGGCGCGAAGAGACCCAGTACTTC.

This clonotype was counted only a few times. The J gene is TRBJ2-2, the V gene TRBV30, with 9 bases lining up with TRBD2. J lost 6 bases, V lost 0 bases, and 5 bases had no gene match. The CDR3 extends over 15 amino acids. CDR1 is GTSNPN, CDR2 SVGIG, per germline (reference sequence). DNA for the CDR3: TGTGCCTGGAGTGTTTGGCGGGGGGGTTCCGGGGAGCTGTTTTTT. Its translation is CAWSVWRGGSGELFF.

This clonotype showed up just a few times. The rearrangement links TRBV7-9 to TRBJ2-7; 7 positions match TRBD1. This CDR3 comprises 16 residues. The junction had 12 bases not matched to a gene; V was cut back by 4 bases and J by 3 bases. CDR1 SEHNR and CDR2 FQNEAQ come from the germline V gene (reference sequence). The chain's CDR3 is CASSSQAGTEVYEQYF. Written as DNA, the CDR3 is TGTGCCAGCAGCTCCCAGGCCGGGACAGAAGTCTACGAGCAGTACTTC.

The chain recombines TRBV4-2 with TRBJ2-7, with 8 bases aligning to TRBD1. The CDR3 is made up of 15 amino acids. From germline, CDR1 is LGHNA and CDR2 YNFKEQ. V shed 0 bases and J 5 bases; nucleotides not matched to a gene: 6. CDR3 region: CASSQEMAGGHEQYF. CDR3 sequence (DNA): TGTGCCAGCAGCCAAGAGATGGCAGGGGGCCACGAGCAGTACTTC.

This clonotype showed up just a few times. This rearrangement joins TRBV19 to TRBJ2-3; no clear D gene. V lost 4 bases and J lost 6, with 11 bases in between. CDR1 and CDR2 (germline): LNHDA, SQIVND (reference sequence). The CDR3 spans 13 residues. The CDR3 DNA follows: TGTGCCAGTAGTACGGACCCGACGGATACGCAGTATTTT. Translation: CASSTDPTDTQYF.

The table lists this clonotype with a few counts. The V and J genes are TRBV6-1 and TRBJ1-1; tentatively, D is TRBD1 (5 bases). The CDR3 is made up of 13 amino acids. V shed 7 bases and J shed 3 bases, with 12 bases lying between them. Germline V gives CDR1 MNHNS, CDR2 SASEGT. CDR3 in DNA: TGTGCCAGCACCCCGGGGGACTACACTGAAGCTTTCTTT. This gives the protein CASTPGDYTEAFF.

This clonotype was seen at least ten times. The rearrangement links TRBV30 to TRBJ2-7; D not certain. The CDR3 extends over 10 amino acids. Trimming removed 5 bases from V and 5 bases from J, with 7 bases in between. CDR1 is GTSNPN, CDR2 SVGIG, per germline (reference sequence). The CDR3 coding sequence is TGTGCCTGGGAGCTAGACGAGCAGTACTTC. It encodes CAWELDEQYF.

As regards this clonotype: A much larger clone is a single base away; this may be a read error. The chain carries TRBV6-2 or TRBV6-3 and TRBJ1-2; the D is unclear. The V end was cut by 6 bases, the J end by 3 bases, with 2 bases between. CDR3 length: 10 residues. The germline CDR1 and CDR2 sequences are MNHEY and SVGEGT. The CDR3 DNA is TGTGCCAGCAGCCACTATGGCTACACCTTC. Translation gives CASSHYGYTF.

This clonotype has only a few counts. The chain joins TRBV5-1 to TRBJ1-2; D gene uncertain. The CDR3 has 15 residues. V was pared by 0 bases and J by 6 bases, with 15 bases between. The germline CDR1 and CDR2 sequences are SGHRS and YFSETQ. The CDR3 sequence: CASSLDLSAGHGYTF. The CDR3, as DNA: TGCGCCAGCAGCTTGGATTTGTCGGCAGGACATGGCTACACCTTC.

The J gene is TRBJ1-2, the V gene TRBV7-2; 8 nucleotides line up with TRBD1. The V and J ends lost 5 bases and 14 bases, in that order; junction bases with no gene match: 7. This CDR3 is 11 amino acids long. CDR1 and CDR2 from the germline V gene are SGHTA and FQGNSA. CDR3 nucleotides: TGTGCCAGCAGCCCTGGACAGGGATGTACCTTC. Translated, it gives CASSPGQGCTF.

This clonotype was observed a few times. The V and J genes are TRBV19 and TRBJ2-2; D not resolved. CDR1 and CDR2 (germline): LNHDA, SQIVND (reference sequence). The CDR3 is 12 amino acids. The ends were cut back, 9 bases at V and 2 bases at J, with 7 bases in the middle. The CDR3 is CASRINTGELFF. As DNA, the CDR3 is TGTGCCAGCCGCATTAACACCGGGGAGCTGTTTTTT.

Ten or more counts support this clonotype. The V gene is TRBV2, the J gene TRBJ1-1, with 7 bases lining up with TRBD1. CDR3 length: 13 amino acids. Trimming cost V 9 bases and J 5 bases; bases outside gene matches: 9. The V gene's germline CDR1 is SNHLY and CDR2 FYNNEI. CDR3 loop: CARRGRGPTEAFF. CDR3 nucleotide sequence: TGTGCCAGAAGGGGGAGGGGGCCGACTGAAGCTTTCTTT.

This chain links TRBV5-6 with TRBJ1-5; 7 bases agree with TRBD1. CDR1 SGHDT and CDR2 YYEEEE come from the germline V gene. V was clipped by 4 bases and J by 3 bases; unmatched bases: 13. The CDR3 consists of 17 residues. For the CDR3, the DNA is TGTGCCAGCAGCCGATCCACAGGGGCCCTCATCAATCAGCCCCAGCATTTT. It is translated as CASSRSTGALINQPQHF.

This clonotype was detected ten times or more. The chain joins TRBV7-6 to TRBJ2-3, with 10 bases that match TRBD1. V lost 6 bases and J lost 4; bases outside the gene matches: 10. This CDR3 region has 16 residues. CDR1 and CDR2 from the germline V gene are SGHVS and FNYEAQ. The CDR3 sequence: CASSFYRQGASDTQYF. The CDR3 bases are TGTGCCAGCAGTTTCTACCGACAGGGGGCCTCAGATACGCAGTATTTT.

This clonotype occurred many times. The rearrangement uses TRBV5-5 and TRBJ2-7, with unresolved D. The ends were cut back, 1 base at V and 5 bases at J, with 7 bases in the middle. CDR3 length: 12 amino acids. CDR1 SGHKS and CDR2 YYEKEE come from the germline V gene (reference sequence). CDR3 bases: TGTGCCAGCAGCTTGAGTTCGGACGAGCAGTACTTC. Protein sequence: CASSLSSDEQYF.